The clone carrying this T cell receptor (beta chain) showed up just once. Its antigen is unknown. Primers for the PCR totalled 60 Vbeta and 13 Jbeta. Sequencing used immunoSEQ multiplex PCR; TCRdb keeps in-frame clones, though not all of them. The table lists around 130,000 clones, 80% to 90% of them singletons. Germline-derived CDR1 and CDR2 are SGHAT and FQDESV (reference sequence). The V gene lost 3 bases and the J gene lost 9 bases, with 15 bases spanning the gap. The CDR3 is 14 amino acids. This entry belongs to a study of cytomegalovirus exposure and HLA in healthy donors. Across the study: Researchers found that roughly 81% of fewer than 450 genotyped donors fell within the Caucasian-associated ancestry cluster. Study results and caveats: A link between a missense DCLRE1C variant and TCR beta V- and J-gene trimming emerged from a later analysis.

The sequenced sample was PBMCs. The chain has TRBV11-1 and TRBJ1-5; D perhaps matches TRBD1 (6 bases). This receptor was obtained from a woman younger than 35 in good health and CMV-seropositive. DNA of the CDR3: TGTGCCAGCAGCTTGGACAGTTCTAATGGGCCCCAGCATTTT. Translating gives CASSLDSSNGPQHF.